This TCR beta chain was profiled in a study of T cell responses to AZD1222 COVID-19 vaccine. Broader study findings: Donors were largely white British and mainly female; clonal diversity was possibly underestimated.

With respect to this clone: Antigen specificity is unknown.

Germline assignment: CDR1 GTSNPN and CDR2 SVGIG (reference sequence). Trimming pared 0 bases from V and 7 bases from J, leaving 16 bases between. This CDR3 has 16 residues. Some clones are missing from TCRdb's copy, which holds only in-frame ones; the method was immunoSEQ multiplex PCR. The table lists about 150,000 clones, roughly 90% of them singletons. Sequenced material: peripheral blood, taken 28 days after the second AZD1222 dose. V gene TRBV30 combines with J gene TRBJ1-6; D possibly corresponds to TRBD1 (6 bases). This clonotype was sampled from an adult who received the AZD1222 COVID-19 vaccine. The DNA for the CDR3 is TGTGCCTGGAGTGTATCAGGGACAATCAACAATTCACCCCTCCACTTT. Translation: CAWSVSGTINNSPLHF.